The T cell receptor (beta chain) under discussion was sequenced for a study of blood T cell repertoires in COVID-19. Looking at the study overall: Donors in the United States, Italy and Spain gave samples during acute or convalescent COVID-19. The cDNA or gDNA used as material had been derived from T cells, B-cell-depleted T cells, or PBMCs.

This CDR3 contains 14 residues. Trimming left V 0 bases short and J 6 bases short, with 11 bases between. Per germline, CDR1 SGHRS and CDR2 YFSETQ. Method: immunoSEQ multiplex PCR; TCRdb's copy keeps in-frame clones and lacks some. This table holds approximately 210,000 clones, roughly 84% found once. This chain connects TRBV5-1 to TRBJ2-3; D is perhaps TRBD1 (5 bases). The TCR sequence derives from a woman aged 40 to 55 who had recovered from COVID-19. Sequenced input: peripheral blood. This CDR3 is CASSLDRHSDTQYF. CDR3 nucleotides: TGCGCCAGCAGCTTGGACAGGCACAGTGATACGCAGTATTTT.